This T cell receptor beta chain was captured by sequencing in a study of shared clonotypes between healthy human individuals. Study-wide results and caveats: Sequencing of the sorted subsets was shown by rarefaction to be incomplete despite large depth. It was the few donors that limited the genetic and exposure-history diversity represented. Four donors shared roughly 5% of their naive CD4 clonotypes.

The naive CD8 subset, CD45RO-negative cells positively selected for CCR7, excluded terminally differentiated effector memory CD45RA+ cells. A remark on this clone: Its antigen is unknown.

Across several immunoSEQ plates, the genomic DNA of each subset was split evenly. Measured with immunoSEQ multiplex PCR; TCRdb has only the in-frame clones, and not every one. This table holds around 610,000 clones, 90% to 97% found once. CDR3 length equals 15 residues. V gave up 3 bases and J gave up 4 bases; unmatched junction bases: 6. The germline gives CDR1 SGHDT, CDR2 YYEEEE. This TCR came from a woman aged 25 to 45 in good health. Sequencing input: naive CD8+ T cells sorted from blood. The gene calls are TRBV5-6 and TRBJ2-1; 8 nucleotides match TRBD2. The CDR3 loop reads CASSSWTSYYNEQFF. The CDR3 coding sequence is TGTGCCAGCAGCTCCTGGACTAGCTATTACAATGAGCAGTTCTTC.